This passage covers 8 T cell receptor beta chains from one sample sequenced in a study of cytomegalovirus exposure and HLA in healthy donors. The PCR contained 60 Vbeta and 13 Jbeta primers. Data came from immunoSEQ multiplex PCR; TCRdb stores just in-frame clones and leaves some out. This sample carries 120,000 to 150,000 clones, around 80% of them seen once, and the ten largest clones take about 3.4%. What was sequenced was PBMCs. These receptors were taken from a man aged 18 to 29 in good health and CMV-seropositive.

The chain uses TRBV28 and TRBJ1-5; D remains ambiguous. The CDR3 is 13 residues long. Germline CDR1 and CDR2: MDHEN and SYDVKM. V lost 7 bases and J lost 3, with 10 bases in between. The CDR3 spells CASTETVNQPQHF. The CDR3 bases are TGTGCCAGCACGGAGACGGTCAATCAGCCCCAGCATTTT.

This rearrangement joins TRBV6-5 to TRBJ2-1, with D possibly being TRBD2 (6 bases). The CDR3 length is 14 residues. Trimming took off 6 bases at V and 6 bases at J, with 15 bases between the two ends. Germline V gene data show CDR1 as MNHEY and CDR2 as SVGAGI. CDR3 region: CASRLITSINEQFF. CDR3 DNA sequence: TGTGCCAGCAGATTAATCACTAGCATCAATGAGCAGTTCTTC.

The chain carries TRBV5-1 and TRBJ2-1; D not resolved. Trimming removed 0 bases from V and 5 bases from J, with 9 bases in between. CDR3 length: 14 residues. Germline assignment: CDR1 SGHRS and CDR2 YFSETQ. In DNA form, the CDR3 reads TGCGCCAGCAGCTTGGAATCTTCTAACAATGAGCAGTTCTTC. Protein sequence: CASSLESSNNEQFF.

There are a few counts of this clone. The V gene is TRBV6-1, the J gene TRBJ1-1; TRBD1 is a possible D gene (5 bases). Trimming took off 1 base at V and 5 bases at J, with 14 bases between the two ends. This CDR3 is 15 amino acids long. The germline V gene has CDR1 MNHNS and CDR2 SASEGT. Here the CDR3 DNA reads TGTGCCAGCAGTGAAGTCGGGGGGTCGGGGACTGAAGCTTTCTTT. It translates to CASSEVGGSGTEAFF.

CDR3: CASSPIAGNTYEQYF. The CDR3 DNA reads as TGTGCCAGCAGTCCCATTGCGGGAAATACCTACGAGCAGTACTTC. This chain connects TRBV6-5 to TRBJ2-7, with D possibly matching TRBD2 (6 bases). CDR3 length: 15 amino acids. Germline V gives CDR1 MNHEY, CDR2 SVGAGI. The V end was cut by 5 bases, the J end by 2 bases, with 16 bases between.

The J gene is TRBJ2-5, the V gene TRBV18, with D tentatively TRBD2 (6 bases). Deletions cut 3 bases from V and 4 bases from J, with 18 bases between. The CDR3 spans 16 residues. The V gene's germline CDR1 is KGHSH and CDR2 LQKENI. The CDR3 region is CASSPFGTEMGETQYF. The CDR3 DNA is TGTGCCAGCTCACCTTTCGGGACTGAAATGGGAGAGACCCAGTACTTC.

The chain employs TRBV19 and TRBJ1-2; 10 bases match TRBD1. In germline, CDR1 is LNHDA, CDR2 SQIVND (reference sequence). This CDR3 comprises 16 residues. V lost 0 bases to trimming and J lost 2 bases; unmatched junction nucleotides: 3. This chain's CDR3 is CASSIDPTGGNYGYTF. Here the CDR3 DNA reads TGTGCCAGTAGTATAGACCCGACAGGGGGCAACTATGGCTACACCTTC. Filled out from reference TRBV19 and TRBJ1-2, the complete variable domain reads DGGITQSPKYLFRKEGQNVTLSCEQNLNHDAMYWYRQDPGQGLRLIYYSQIVNDFQKGDIAEGYSVSREKKESFPLTVTSAQKNPTAFYLCASSIDPTGGNYGYTFGSGTRLTVV.

The rearrangement uses TRBV7-8 and TRBJ2-2, with TRBD1 identical over 12 bases. CDR1 and CDR2 from the germline V gene are SGHVS and FQNEAQ. J gave up 6 bases and V 6 bases, and 8 bases lay outside the gene matches. The CDR3 contains 16 residues. Here the CDR3 reads CASRPPGQGASGELFF. CDR3 in DNA: TGTGCCAGCAGGCCACCGGGACAGGGGGCTTCCGGGGAGCTGTTTTTT.